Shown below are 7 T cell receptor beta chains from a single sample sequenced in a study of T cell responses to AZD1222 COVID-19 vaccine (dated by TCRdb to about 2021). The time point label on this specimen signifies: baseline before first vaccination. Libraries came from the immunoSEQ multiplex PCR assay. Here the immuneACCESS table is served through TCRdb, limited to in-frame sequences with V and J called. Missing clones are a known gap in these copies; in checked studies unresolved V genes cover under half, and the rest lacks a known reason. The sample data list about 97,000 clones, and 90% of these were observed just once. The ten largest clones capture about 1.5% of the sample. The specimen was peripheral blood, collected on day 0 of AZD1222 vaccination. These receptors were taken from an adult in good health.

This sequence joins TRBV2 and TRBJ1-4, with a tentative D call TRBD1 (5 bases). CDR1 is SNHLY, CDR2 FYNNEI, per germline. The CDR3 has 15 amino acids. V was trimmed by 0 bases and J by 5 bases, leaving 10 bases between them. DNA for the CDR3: TGTGCCAGCAGTGAAGCCGGACAAGTGAATGAAAAACTGTTTTTT. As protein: CASSEAGQVNEKLFF.

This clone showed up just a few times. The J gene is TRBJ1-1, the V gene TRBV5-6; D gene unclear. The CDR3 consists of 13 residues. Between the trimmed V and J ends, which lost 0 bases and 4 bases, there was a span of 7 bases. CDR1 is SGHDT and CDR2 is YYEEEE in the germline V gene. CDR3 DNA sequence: TGTGCCAGCAGCTTGGTCGGGTCCACTGAAGCTTTCTTT. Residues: CASSLVGSTEAFF.

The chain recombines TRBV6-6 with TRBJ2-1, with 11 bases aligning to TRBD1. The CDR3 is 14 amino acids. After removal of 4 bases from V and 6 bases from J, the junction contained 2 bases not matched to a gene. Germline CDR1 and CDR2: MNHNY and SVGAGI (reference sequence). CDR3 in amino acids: CASSLGTGGNEQFF. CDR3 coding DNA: TGTGCCAGCAGTTTAGGGACAGGGGGCAATGAGCAGTTCTTC.

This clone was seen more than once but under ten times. CDR3 residues: CASAGVYGYTF. The CDR3, as DNA: TGTGCCTCCGCGGGGGTCTATGGCTACACCTTC. This chain uses TRBV27 with TRBJ1-2; maybe TRBD1 (5 bases). CDR3 length: 11 amino acids. Trimming left V 11 bases short and J 4 bases short, with 11 bases between. CDR1 and CDR2 (germline): MNHEY, SMNVEV (reference sequence).

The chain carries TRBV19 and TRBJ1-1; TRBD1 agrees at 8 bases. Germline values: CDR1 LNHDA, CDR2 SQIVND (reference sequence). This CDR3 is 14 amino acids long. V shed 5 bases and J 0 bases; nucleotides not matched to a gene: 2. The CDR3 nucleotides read TGTGCCAGTAGTCACAGGGGGGTGAACACTGAAGCTTTCTTT. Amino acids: CASSHRGVNTEAFF.

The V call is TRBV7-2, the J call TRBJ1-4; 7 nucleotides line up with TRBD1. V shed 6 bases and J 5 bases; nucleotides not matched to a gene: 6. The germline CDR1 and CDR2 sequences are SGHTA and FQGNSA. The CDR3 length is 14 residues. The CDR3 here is CASRPRTGNEKLFF. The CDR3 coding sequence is TGTGCCAGCAGACCTCGGACAGGAAATGAAAAACTGTTTTTT.

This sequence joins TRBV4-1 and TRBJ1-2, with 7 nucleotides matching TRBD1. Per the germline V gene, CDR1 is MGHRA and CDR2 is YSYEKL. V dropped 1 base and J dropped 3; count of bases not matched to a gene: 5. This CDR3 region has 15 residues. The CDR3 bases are TGCGCCAGCAGCCAAGGATCCGGGACAGACTATGGCTACACCTTC. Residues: CASSQGSGTDYGYTF.